This T cell receptor (beta chain) was obtained from a study of blood T cell repertoires in COVID-19. Study context: COVID-19 samples, acute and convalescent, were from the United States, Italy and Spain. Sources were T cells, B-cell-depleted T cells, or PBMCs; the material itself was cDNA or gDNA.

Germline loops: CDR1 GTSNPN, CDR2 SVGIG (reference sequence). This CDR3 spans 13 amino acids. V dropped 4 bases and J dropped 5 bases, with 14 bases sitting between them. The table came from immunoSEQ multiplex PCR; TCRdb's copy has only in-frame clones and leaves some out. The sample has approximately 160,000 clones; 76% are singletons. J is TRBJ1-1 and V is TRBV30; tentatively, D is TRBD1 (5 bases). This sequence was found in an elderly woman with acute or convalescent COVID-19. The sample was peripheral blood. The CDR3 DNA follows: TGTGCCTGGATTCGCAGGGAAAAAACTGAAGCTTTCTTT. It codes for CAWIRREKTEAFF. The full variable domain, completed using reference TRBV30 and TRBJ1-1, is SQTIHQWPATLVQPVGSPLSLECTVEGTSNPNLYWYRQAAGRGLQLLFYSVGIGQISSEVPQNLSASRPQDRQFILSSKKLLLSDSGFYLCAWIRREKTEAFFGQGTRLTVV.